One and the same sample provided the 28 T cell receptor beta chains below, sequenced in a study of breast tumors, draining lymph nodes, adjacent tissues (dated by TCRdb to between 2015 and 2016). The axillary draining lymph nodes of breast cancer patients were the source of the lymph node samples. The library came from multiplex PCR. The sequencer was an Illumina HiSeq 2000. Using fastp trimming at Q25 and MiXCR clonotype assembly, TCRdb reanalyzed the public sequencing data and kept in-frame beta chains. A single entry per CDR3 protein holds the most common genes and DNA from its merged rows. The sample table lists about 200,000 distinct CDR3 sequences, around 33% of them with a count of one. About 4.5% of the sample lies in the top ten. The sample comprised axillary lymph node tissue. Receptors were obtained from a female donor with breast cancer. Some clones in this sample may be carry-over from other donors' samples.

This clonotype appeared many times. The germline gene is not matched at one end of the junction; a read error may be the cause. This CDR3 reads CASSSDPGQNYGYPF. CDR3 nucleotide sequence: TGTGCCAGCAGCTCGGACCCGGGACAGAACTATGGCTACCCCTTC. This rearrangement joins TRBV7-6 to TRBJ1-2, with TRBD1 matching over 7 bases. Germline CDR1 is SGHVS and CDR2 is FNYEAQ. The CDR3 is 15 residues long.

This clonotype was picked up many times. The V gene is TRBV12-3 or TRBV12-4, the J gene TRBJ1-2, with D hard to call. CDR3 length equals 13 residues. V lost 1 base and J 4 bases, leaving 7 bases between the germline ends. The CDR3 DNA reads as TGTGCCAGCAGTTTAGGCGGGTTCTATGGCTACACCTTC. Protein sequence: CASSLGGFYGYTF.

At least ten counts were recorded for this clonotype. The chain recombines TRBV20-1 with TRBJ2-3; weak D call: TRBD1 (6 bases). The CDR3 spans 12 residues. V shed 7 bases and J shed 8 bases, with 16 bases lying between them. Germline V gene lookup returns CDR1 DFQATT and CDR2 SNEGSKA (reference sequence). This CDR3 reads CSVPTKGVTQYF. The CDR3 bases are TGCAGTGTACCGACGAAGGGGGTTACGCAGTATTTT.

Remarks on this clonotype: A read error is possible here, since a much larger clone lies one base away. The rearrangement uses TRBV12-3 or TRBV12-4 and TRBJ2-5; D not resolved. Trimming removed 6 bases at V and 11 bases at J, with 16 bases between. The CDR3 has 12 residues. This chain's CDR3 is CASSPPREEQYF. The CDR3, as DNA: TGTGCCAGCAGCCCCCCTAGGGAAGAGCAGTACTTC.

This clonotype was found many times. This chain joins TRBV18 and TRBJ2-7; D possibly corresponds to TRBD1 (5 bases). CDR3 length: 14 amino acids. The V and J ends lost 6 bases and 5 bases respectively, with 17 bases between them. CDR1 KGHSH and CDR2 LQKENI come from the germline V gene. DNA of the CDR3: TGTGCCAGCTCCCTGGATTCAAGACAGAACGAGCAGTACTTC. Amino acids: CASSLDSRQNEQYF.

Many counts were recorded for this clonotype. The chain recombines TRBV10-2 with TRBJ2-3, with 7 bases aligning to TRBD2. V was clipped by 7 bases and J by 5 bases; unmatched bases: 12. The CDR3 runs 15 residues. CDR1 and CDR2 (germline): WSHSY, SAAADI. The CDR3 sequence is CASKDRPGGIDTQYF. The CDR3 region has the DNA TGCGCCAGCAAGGACCGCCCGGGGGGAATAGATACGCAGTATTTT.

In this sample, this clonotype turned up many times. This chain joins TRBV6-4 and TRBJ2-7; D is possibly TRBD1 or TRBD2 (5 bases each). V was trimmed by 6 bases and J by 8 bases, leaving 23 bases between them. Per the germline V gene, CDR1 is MRHNA and CDR2 is SNTAGT. This CDR3 comprises 15 residues. CDR3 nucleotide sequence: TGTGCCAGCAGAAACCCTGGGGACCACTTTACGAAGCAGTACTTC. It encodes CASRNPGDHFTKQYF.

The table lists this clonotype with many counts. Its ends do not fully match the called genes, so a read error is possible. V gene TRBV6-6 combines with J gene TRBJ2-7; D is possibly TRBD1 or TRBD2 (5 bases each). The CDR3 extends over 16 amino acids. The germline V gene encodes CDR1 MNHNY and CDR2 SVGAGI (reference sequence). The CDR3, as DNA: TGTGCCAGCAGTCACTCGGGACCTCCCGGTTCCTACGAGCAGTACTTC. Translated: CASSHSGPPGSYEQYF.

This chain uses TRBV6-1 with TRBJ1-2; D gene uncertain. The CDR3 spans 13 residues. Germline CDR1 and CDR2: MNHNS and SASEGT. Deletions cut 8 bases from V and 3 bases from J, with 13 bases between. This CDR3 is CASRYEGYYGYTF. The CDR3 region has the DNA TGTGCCAGCCGTTATGAGGGCTACTATGGCTACACCTTC.

There are many counts of this clonotype. V usage is TRBV14 and J usage is TRBJ2-7, with D perhaps being TRBD1 or TRBD2 (6 bases each). The length of the CDR3 is 15 residues. The ends were cut back, 0 bases at V and 5 bases at J, with 14 bases in the middle. Germline values: CDR1 SGHDN, CDR2 FVKESK. The CDR3 sequence is CASSQEGSGANEQYF. The CDR3 region has the DNA TGTGCCAGCAGCCAAGAGGGTTCGGGGGCTAACGAGCAGTACTTC.

As to this clonotype: A clone one base away is much larger, so this may be a read error. The chain uses TRBV20-1 and TRBJ2-1, with D perhaps TRBD2 (5 bases). The CDR3 length is 14 residues. From germline, CDR1 is DFQATT and CDR2 SNEGSKA (reference sequence). This CDR3 is CSASLGLAYTEQFF. CDR3 DNA sequence: TGCAGTGCTAGTCTCGGCCTAGCTTACACTGAGCAGTTCTTC.

As for this clonotype: This may arise from a read error, as a much more abundant clone is one base away. The CDR3 sequence: CSARPPRGRATDTQYF. The CDR3 bases are TGCAGTGCTAGACCGCCAAGGGGTCGAGCCACAGATACGCAGTATTTT. The chain recombines TRBV20-1 with TRBJ2-3; the D gene is possibly TRBD1 (5 bases). Between the trimmed V and J ends, which lost 2 bases and 2 bases, there was a span of 17 bases. This CDR3 has 16 amino acids. CDR1 is DFQATT, CDR2 SNEGSKA, per germline (reference sequence).

This clonotype was recorded at least ten times. V and J are TRBV12-3 or TRBV12-4 and TRBJ2-1; perhaps TRBD2 as D (5 bases). This CDR3 contains 13 residues. V lost 5 bases, J lost 5 bases, and 10 bases lay in between. This CDR3 is CASSPEGNNEQFF. CDR3 bases: TGTGCCAGCAGTCCCGAGGGCAACAATGAGCAGTTCTTC.

This sequence joins TRBV6-2 or TRBV6-3 and TRBJ2-3; 13 nucleotides line up with TRBD2. CDR3 length equals 17 residues. The germline V gene encodes CDR1 MNHEY and CDR2 SVGEGT. Trimming removed 4 bases from V and 5 bases from J; junction bases left unmatched: 9. CDR3 nucleotide sequence: TGTGCCAGCAGTTGCGCACTAGCGGGAGGGCCGCAAGATACGCAGTATTTT. This translates into CASSCALAGGPQDTQYF.

This clonotype was detected only a few times. This may come from a read error, since a much larger clone is one base off. The chain recombines TRBV20-1 with TRBJ2-1, with D hard to call. V was pared by 0 bases and J by 9 bases, with 15 bases between. The CDR3 totals 14 residues. In germline, CDR1 is DFQATT, CDR2 SNEGSKA (reference sequence). The CDR3 DNA is TGCAGTGCTAGAGATGTGGCGGAAATTACTGAGCAGTTCTTC. The encoded protein is CSARDVAEITEQFF.

This clonotype was seen repeatedly, ten times or more. The gene calls are TRBV10-2 and TRBJ2-5, with a weak D call TRBD2 (5 bases). The germline gives CDR1 WSHSY, CDR2 SAAADI. The V end lost 8 bases, the J end lost 5 bases, and 12 bases lay between the germline ends. This CDR3 is 12 amino acids long. CDR3 protein: CASSDPGETQYF. In DNA, the CDR3 is TGCGCCAGCTCGGACCCGGGGGAGACCCAGTACTTC.

The chain combines TRBV12-3 or TRBV12-4 with TRBJ2-6, with D tentatively TRBD1 or TRBD2 (5 bases each). Trimming removed 8 bases at V and 3 bases at J, with 14 bases between. The CDR3 contains 15 residues. The CDR3 region is CASGDGNYGANVLTF. CDR3 sequence (DNA): TGTGCCAGCGGGGACGGGAACTATGGGGCCAACGTCCTGACTTTC.

In the case of this clonotype: A much more abundant neighbour one base away suggests this may be a read error. The J gene is TRBJ2-2, the V gene TRBV2, with D maybe TRBD1 (5 bases). The germline V and J ends were trimmed by 2 bases and 7 bases, with 14 bases remaining between them. This CDR3 comprises 15 residues. Germline assignment: CDR1 SNHLY and CDR2 FYNNEI. The CDR3 region is CASSEHQGWNGELFF. CDR3 DNA sequence: TGTGCCAGCAGTGAACACCAGGGATGGAACGGGGAGCTGTTTTTT.

This chain uses TRBV6-5 with TRBJ1-2, with D maybe TRBD1 (6 bases). CDR1 MNHEY and CDR2 SVGAGI come from the germline V gene. The CDR3 consists of 14 residues. The V and J ends lost 4 bases and 6 bases respectively, with 15 bases between them. CDR3 DNA sequence: TGTGCCAGCAGTTTGACTACAGGGTTGAATGGCTACACCTTC. Its translation is CASSLTTGLNGYTF.

At least ten counts were recorded for this clonotype. J is TRBJ1-2 and V is TRBV28; maybe TRBD1 (5 bases). V lost 3 bases and J 6 bases, leaving 26 bases between the germline ends. Germline V gene sequence: CDR1 MDHEN, CDR2 SYDVKM. This CDR3 has 18 residues. CDR3 loop: CASSLKWAGTWGKDGYTF. The DNA for the CDR3 is TGTGCCAGCAGTTTGAAGTGGGCAGGGACTTGGGGGAAGGATGGCTACACCTTC.

The rearrangement links TRBV7-9 to TRBJ2-5; TRBD2 matches 8 bases. Germline CDR1 reads SEHNR; CDR2 reads FQNEAQ (reference sequence). V shed 3 bases and J 4 bases; nucleotides not matched to a gene: 10. This CDR3 has 16 amino acids. As DNA, the CDR3 is TGTGCCAGCAGCTTGTCTCAGGCGGGGGGCAGAGAGACCCAGTACTTC. Its translation: CASSLSQAGGRETQYF.

The table lists this clonotype with many counts. The rearrangement links TRBV19 to TRBJ1-5; TRBD1 matches 7 bases. Germline trimming cut 5 bases from V and 3 bases from J; bases unmatched to any gene: 4. The CDR3 consists of 14 residues. The germline V gene has CDR1 LNHDA and CDR2 SQIVND (reference sequence). This chain's CDR3 is CASSPGGHNQPQHF. The CDR3 DNA reads as TGTGCCAGTAGTCCAGGGGGGCACAATCAGCCCCAGCATTTT.

This clonotype was picked up a small number of times. This chain connects TRBV5-1 to TRBJ1-1; D remains ambiguous. Trimming left V 1 base short and J 1 base short, with 17 bases between. The CDR3 spans 17 residues. From germline, CDR1 is SGHRS and CDR2 YFSETQ. DNA for the CDR3: TGCGCCAGCAGCTTGCATGGACCAACTGGAGGGAACACTGAAGCTTTCTTT. This codes for CASSLHGPTGGNTEAFF.

The sample holds a few counts of this clonotype. This sequence joins TRBV11-2 and TRBJ2-1, with 11 positions matching TRBD2. This CDR3 has 21 residues. Germline V CDR1 and CDR2: SGHAT, FQNNGV. V trimming: 1 base; J trimming: 4 bases; junction bases outside the gene matches: 18. The CDR3 coding sequence is TGTGCCAGCAGCTTAGGGCCAGGTAGACTAGCGGGGTTTAATATATACAATGAGCAGTTCTTC. Amino acids: CASSLGPGRLAGFNIYNEQFF.

The chain joins TRBV13 to TRBJ2-6; D gene unclear. Trimming stripped 5 bases from V and 0 bases from J, with 11 bases between. Germline V CDR1 and CDR2: PRHDT, FYEKMQ (reference sequence). This CDR3 has 16 residues. The CDR3 DNA follows: TGTGCCAGCAGCCGACTGGGGTTCTCTGGGGCCAACGTCCTGACTTTC. Its protein product is CASSRLGFSGANVLTF.

This clonotype was detected many times. This chain connects TRBV29-1 to TRBJ1-1; D might be TRBD1 (6 bases). Germline V lookup: CDR1 SQVTM, CDR2 ANQGSEA. The V end lost 2 bases, the J end lost 1 base, and 8 bases lay between the germline ends. This CDR3 has 13 amino acids. The DNA for the CDR3 is TGCAGCGTTGAACGACAGGCGAACACTGAAGCTTTCTTT. It yields the protein CSVERQANTEAFF.

This clonotype was counted ten times or more. The chain has TRBV12-3 or TRBV12-4 and TRBJ2-1, with 7 bases fitting TRBD2. The CDR3 consists of 14 residues. The trim removed 2 bases at V and 9 bases at J, leaving 7 bases unmatched. The CDR3 DNA is TGTGCCAGCAGTTTATTCTCGGGCGGGGGTGAGCAGTTCTTC. The encoded protein is CASSLFSGGGEQFF.

This clonotype has a count of ten or more. This rearrangement joins TRBV5-1 to TRBJ1-4, with 7 bases that match TRBD1. Germline CDR1 SGHRS, CDR2 YFSETQ. Trimming removed 5 bases from V and 8 bases from J; junction bases left unmatched: 15. The CDR3 runs 16 residues. As DNA, the CDR3 is TGCGCCAGCAGTCTAACAGGGGACGGGTCCTACGAAAAACTGTTTTTT. It codes for CASSLTGDGSYEKLFF.